The 20 T cell receptor beta chains given below trace back to one sample, sequenced in a study of blood T cell repertoires in COVID-19. Sequencing used immunoSEQ multiplex PCR; TCRdb keeps in-frame clones, though not all of them. The sample holds approximately 210,000 clones, roughly four fifths seen once. The sequencing sample was made of peripheral blood. The receptors here all came from a woman aged 35 to 49 with acute or convalescent COVID-19.

Only a few counts were recorded for this clone. The CDR3 sequence is CASTFGQGASYYGYTF. CDR3 nucleotide sequence: TGTGCCAGCACCTTTGGACAGGGGGCAAGTTACTATGGCTACACCTTC. The chain couples TRBV5-6 to TRBJ1-2; 11 bases are a match to TRBD1. V shed 6 bases and J 3 bases; nucleotides not matched to a gene: 10. The CDR3 loop spans 16 amino acids. CDR1 SGHDT and CDR2 YYEEEE come from the germline V gene.

The chain links TRBV7-7 to TRBJ2-2, with TRBD1 matching over 9 bases. The CDR3 runs to 14 residues. The germline V gene has CDR1 SSHAT and CDR2 FNYEAQ (reference sequence). V lost 5 bases to trimming and J lost 6 bases; unmatched junction nucleotides: 4. This CDR3 reads CASSLDRGSGELFF. In DNA, the CDR3 is TGTGCCAGCAGCCTGGACAGGGGATCCGGGGAGCTGTTTTTT.

V gene TRBV12-3 or TRBV12-4 combines with J gene TRBJ1-2; TRBD1 matches at 9 bases. The J segment lost 8 bases and the V segment lost 5 bases, leaving 6 bases of the junction unmatched. The CDR3 is made up of 13 amino acids. The CDR3 DNA is TGTGCCAGCAGTCGGGACAGGGTCGACGGCTACACCTTC. Translation gives CASSRDRVDGYTF.

The gene calls are TRBV5-1 and TRBJ1-1; unclear D gene. Germline V gene data show CDR1 as SGHRS and CDR2 as YFSETQ. V shed 0 bases and J shed 4 bases, with 7 bases lying between them. The CDR3 consists of 13 residues. The chain's CDR3 is CASSLDLLTEAFF. As DNA, the CDR3 is TGCGCCAGCAGCTTGGACTTACTCACTGAAGCTTTCTTT.

This chain links TRBV6-5 with TRBJ2-7; 8 bases agree with TRBD2. CDR3 size: 14 residues. The J segment lost 4 bases and the V segment lost 4 bases, leaving 6 bases of the junction unmatched. Germline V gene data show CDR1 as MNHEY and CDR2 as SVGAGI. As DNA, the CDR3 is TGTGCCAGCAGTTCCAGCGGGGGCTCGTACGAGCAGTACTTC. This encodes CASSSSGGSYEQYF.

To note about this clone: The conserved phenylalanine or tryptophan normally closing the CDR3 is absent here, so this likely arose from a read error. The chain carries TRBV6-2 or TRBV6-3 and TRBJ1-6; the D is unclear. Trimming left V 6 bases short and J 11 bases short, with 14 bases between. Germline V CDR1 and CDR2: MNHEY, SVGEGT. The CDR3 covers 13 residues. CDR3 sequence reads: CASSPDGRTPLHL. The CDR3 bases are TGTGCCAGCAGCCCGGATGGACGGACACCCCTCCACCTT.

This clone has a handful of counts. The chain recombines TRBV27 with TRBJ2-1; 11 bases are a match to TRBD2. Germline lookup yields CDR1 MNHEY and CDR2 SMNVEV (reference sequence). V lost 4 bases and J lost 9; bases outside the gene matches: 11. This CDR3 is 16 amino acids long. CDR3 sequence: CASSYLTSGRQPEQFF. The CDR3 nucleotides are TGTGCCAGCAGTTACCTTACTAGCGGGAGACAACCTGAGCAGTTCTTC.

The rearrangement links TRBV19 to TRBJ2-7; weak D call: TRBD2 (6 bases). V was pared by 3 bases and J by 4 bases, with 19 bases between. The CDR3 consists of 16 residues. CDR1 is LNHDA and CDR2 is SQIVND in the germline V gene (reference sequence). The CDR3 DNA is TGTGCCAGTAGTATGATGGTAACAGCGGGCGGGTACGAGCAGTACTTC. The encoded protein is CASSMMVTAGGYEQYF.

This clone has just one count. V is TRBV7-3 and J is TRBJ1-2; weak D call: TRBD1 (5 bases). V lost 0 bases, J lost 9 bases, and 14 bases lay in between. This CDR3 region has 14 residues. From germline, CDR1 is SGHTA and CDR2 FQGTGA. CDR3 nucleotides: TGTGCCAGCAGCTTAACGCGGGACGCAGGGAGCTACACCTTC. Residues: CASSLTRDAGSYTF. The variable domain in full, with the rest retrieved from reference TRBV7-3 and TRBJ1-2, is GAGVSQTPSNKVTEKGKYVELRCDPISGHTALYWYRQSLGQGPEFLIYFQGTGAADDSGLPNDRFFAVRPEGSVSTLKIQRTERGDSAVYLCASSLTRDAGSYTFGSGTRLTVV.

The sample holds one count of this clone. The rearrangement links TRBV13 to TRBJ2-2; D gene unclear. Germline values: CDR1 PRHDT, CDR2 FYEKMQ (reference sequence). V dropped 3 bases and J dropped 1 base, with 15 bases sitting between them. There are 17 residues in the CDR3. The CDR3 nucleotides are TGTGCCAGCAGCTTCAAGTCAGCAGGAAGGAACACCGGGGAGCTGTTTTTT. It codes for CASSFKSAGRNTGELFF.

Concerning this clone itself: Other DNA sequences in the sample encode the same CDR3. The CDR3 DNA reads TGTGCCAGCAGCCAGGGACAGACTGAAGCTTTCTTT. This sequence encodes CASSQGQTEAFF. The chain is built from TRBV11-3 and TRBJ1-1; 7 nucleotides match TRBD1. The V gene's germline CDR1 is SGHNT and CDR2 YENEEA. Trimming cost V 5 bases and J 5 bases; bases outside gene matches: 2. This CDR3 is 12 amino acids long.

V is TRBV19 and J is TRBJ2-7, with 7 bases identical to TRBD2. The junction had 6 bases not matched to a gene; V was cut back by 5 bases and J by 2 bases. CDR1 LNHDA and CDR2 SQIVND come from the germline V gene (reference sequence). The CDR3 is 14 amino acids. The CDR3, as DNA: TGTGCCAGTAGTCTATCGGGGGGACCCTACGAGCAGTACTTC. Protein sequence: CASSLSGGPYEQYF. Drawing the rest from reference TRBV19 and TRBJ2-7, the complete variable domain is DGGITQSPKYLFRKEGQNVTLSCEQNLNHDAMYWYRQDPGQGLRLIYYSQIVNDFQKGDIAEGYSVSREKKESFPLTVTSAQKNPTAFYLCASSLSGGPYEQYFGPGTRLTVT.

The chain employs TRBV24-1 and TRBJ1-2; TRBD1 matches at 8 bases. From germline, CDR1 is KGHDR and CDR2 SFDVKD. This CDR3 contains 16 residues. With 2 bases clipped from V and 4 bases from J, the junction kept 8 bases outside the gene matches. This chain's CDR3 is CATSDSSPGQAYGYTF. In nucleotides, the CDR3 is TGTGCCACCAGTGATTCGTCTCCGGGACAGGCCTATGGCTACACCTTC.

Remarks on this clone: Other DNA sequences from this sample encode an identical CDR3 as well. The rearrangement joins TRBV5-6 to TRBJ2-7; 10 positions match TRBD1. This CDR3 comprises 13 residues. In germline, CDR1 is SGHDT, CDR2 YYEEEE. J lost 3 bases, V lost 4 bases, and 1 base had no gene match. CDR3 loop: CASSRDRGYEQYF. The CDR3 nucleotides are TGTGCCAGCAGCCGGGACAGGGGCTACGAGCAGTACTTC.

The chain has TRBV19 and TRBJ1-5; D is unclear. The germline CDR1 and CDR2 sequences are LNHDA and SQIVND (reference sequence). This CDR3 has 14 residues. The V gene lost 5 bases and the J gene lost 2 bases, with 10 bases spanning the gap. The chain's CDR3 is CASSFGEGNQPQHF. The CDR3 coding sequence is TGTGCCAGTAGTTTCGGGGAGGGCAATCAGCCCCAGCATTTT. Full variable domain (missing parts from reference TRBV19 and TRBJ1-5): DGGITQSPKYLFRKEGQNVTLSCEQNLNHDAMYWYRQDPGQGLRLIYYSQIVNDFQKGDIAEGYSVSREKKESFPLTVTSAQKNPTAFYLCASSFGEGNQPQHFGDGTRLSIL.

The chain carries TRBV7-9 and TRBJ2-1, with TRBD2 matching over 11 bases. Germline V gives CDR1 SEHNR, CDR2 FQNEAQ (reference sequence). CDR3 length: 15 amino acids. The junction had 6 bases not matched to a gene; V was cut back by 3 bases and J by 8 bases. The CDR3 region is CASSFPTSGTDEQFF. Here the CDR3 DNA reads TGTGCCAGCAGCTTTCCGACTAGCGGGACCGATGAGCAGTTCTTC.

The V and J genes are TRBV4-2 and TRBJ1-2; D might be TRBD1 (6 bases). In germline, CDR1 is LGHNA, CDR2 YNFKEQ. The CDR3 extends over 14 amino acids. With 2 bases removed from V and 4 bases from J, the gap between germline ends came to 11 bases. In DNA, the CDR3 is TGTGCCAGCAGCCAACTGGCAGGGGCCTATGGCTACACCTTC. Its protein product is CASSQLAGAYGYTF.

V is TRBV4-2 and J is TRBJ2-5; 8 bases fit TRBD2. With V trimmed by 2 bases and J by 2 bases, 7 bases remained unmatched. Germline CDR1 and CDR2: LGHNA and YNFKEQ. The CDR3 contains 16 residues. The CDR3 DNA is TGTGCCAGCAGCCAAATCCTAGCGGGCTTACAAGAGACCCAGTACTTC. It codes for CASSQILAGLQETQYF.

V and J are TRBV3-1 (or the pseudogene TRBV3-2) and TRBJ2-7; TRBD2 agrees at 12 bases. V lost 1 base to trimming and J lost 2 bases; unmatched junction nucleotides: 0. Germline loops: CDR1 LGHDT, CDR2 YNNKEL (reference sequence). This CDR3 has 15 residues. The CDR3 DNA sequence: TGTGCCAGCAGCCAAGGACTAGCGGGGGCCTACGAGCAGTACTTC. This codes for CASSQGLAGAYEQYF.

The chain uses TRBV7-2 and TRBJ2-3; 12 nucleotides line up with TRBD2. CDR1 and CDR2 (germline): SGHTA, FQGNSA. The CDR3 is made up of 16 amino acids. Trimming took 5 bases from V and 5 from J; bases not matched to a gene: 8. The CDR3 sequence is CASSLRLAGVKDTQYF. As DNA, the CDR3 is TGTGCCAGCAGCCTGAGACTAGCGGGAGTCAAAGATACGCAGTATTTT.